Listed below are T cell receptor beta chains from one sample, sequenced in a study of shared clonotypes between healthy human individuals. Profiling relied on immunoSEQ multiplex PCR, and the TCRdb table lists in-frame clones only, not all of them. Among about 610,000 clones listed, 97% were seen once. The sample comprised naive CD4+ T cells sorted from blood. These receptors originate from a woman in her twenties or thirties in good health. Both conserved end residues are part of each CDR3. The order of the fields is J gene, V gene, D gene, clone size, CDR3 length, CDR3 DNA, CDR3 protein. A D gene is named only where the DNA matches it firmly. The size field is filled for only some rows; it gives once, few, many or a size class.

j_call: TRBJ2-7
v_call: TRBV11-2
d_call: -
clone_size: once
cdr3_length: 15
cdr3_nt: TGTGCCAGCAGCCCCGGTCGGGGGCGCGTATCCGAGCAGTACTTC
cdr3_aa: CASSPGRGRVSEQYF

j_call: TRBJ1-2
v_call: TRBV28
d_call: -
clone_size: -
cdr3_length: 13
cdr3_nt: TGTGCCAGCAGCTTTTCAGGGGACTATGGCTACACCTTC
cdr3_aa: CASSFSGDYGYTF

j_call: TRBJ2-7
v_call: TRBV11-2
d_call: -
clone_size: -
cdr3_length: 14
cdr3_nt: TGTGCCAGCAGGTGGGACTCCCCGAGGGGCGAGCAGTACTTC
cdr3_aa: CASRWDSPRGEQYF

j_call: TRBJ1-5
v_call: TRBV5-1
d_call: -
clone_size: -
cdr3_length: 15
cdr3_nt: TGCGCCAGCAGCTTGGCGGGGGACGGGAATCAGCCCCAGCATTTT
cdr3_aa: CASSLAGDGNQPQHF

j_call: TRBJ2-3
v_call: TRBV5-8
d_call: TRBD1
clone_size: -
cdr3_length: 15
cdr3_nt: TGTGCCAGCAGCTTCCCGGACAGGGGCTGGGATACGCAGTATTTT
cdr3_aa: CASSFPDRGWDTQYF

j_call: TRBJ2-5
v_call: TRBV6-1
d_call: -
clone_size: -
cdr3_length: 14
cdr3_nt: TGTGCCAGCAGTGAACGAAAGGGTTGGTTGACCCAGTACTTC
cdr3_aa: CASSERKGWLTQYF

j_call: TRBJ2-7
v_call: TRBV10-1
d_call: -
clone_size: -
cdr3_length: 17
cdr3_nt: TGCGCCAGCAGTGAGCCGATAAGACTCCACGTCTCCTACGAGCAGTACTTC
cdr3_aa: CASSEPIRLHVSYEQYF

j_call: TRBJ2-7
v_call: TRBV6-1
d_call: TRBD2
clone_size: -
cdr3_length: 14
cdr3_nt: TGTGCCAGCAGTGAAAGCGGGAGTTCCTACGAGCAGTACTTC
cdr3_aa: CASSESGSSYEQYF

j_call: TRBJ1-5
v_call: TRBV10-3
d_call: TRBD1
clone_size: -
cdr3_length: 17
cdr3_nt: TGTGCCATCAGTGAGTCAGGGACAGGGTCCGTGGGTCAGCCCCAGCATTTT
cdr3_aa: CAISESGTGSVGQPQHF

j_call: TRBJ2-3
v_call: TRBV6-1
d_call: TRBD2
clone_size: -
cdr3_length: 16
cdr3_nt: TGTGCCAGCAGTGGCTCTAGCGGGTCCCCCACAGATACGCAGTATTTT
cdr3_aa: CASSGSSGSPTDTQYF

j_call: TRBJ1-2
v_call: TRBV5-1
d_call: -
clone_size: -
cdr3_length: 17
cdr3_nt: TGCGCCAGCAGCTTGGGATCCGGGAGCAGCACCTACTATGGCTACACCTTC
cdr3_aa: CASSLGSGSSTYYGYTF

j_call: TRBJ2-5
v_call: TRBV25-1
d_call: TRBD1
clone_size: -
cdr3_length: 15
cdr3_nt: TGTGCCAGCAGCCTCACGGGACAGCCTCAAGAGACCCAGTACTTC
cdr3_aa: CASSLTGQPQETQYF

j_call: TRBJ1-4
v_call: TRBV15
d_call: -
clone_size: -
cdr3_length: 15
cdr3_nt: TGTGCCACCAGCAGGAGTCGGGCAACTAATGAAAAACTGTTTTTT
cdr3_aa: CATSRSRATNEKLFF

j_call: TRBJ1-3
v_call: TRBV11-2
d_call: -
clone_size: -
cdr3_length: 14
cdr3_nt: TGTGCCAGCAAGCACAAGTCCTCTGGAAACACCATATATTTT
cdr3_aa: CASKHKSSGNTIYF

j_call: TRBJ2-7
v_call: TRBV7-9
d_call: -
clone_size: once
cdr3_length: 13
cdr3_nt: TGTGCCAGCAGCCCACGGGACTTCTACGAGCAGTACTTC
cdr3_aa: CASSPRDFYEQYF

j_call: TRBJ2-7
v_call: TRBV6-5
d_call: TRBD2
clone_size: -
cdr3_length: 13
cdr3_nt: TGTGCCAGCAGGGCTAGCGGCCTCTACGAGCAGTACTTC
cdr3_aa: CASRASGLYEQYF

j_call: TRBJ2-7
v_call: TRBV5-1
d_call: TRBD2
clone_size: -
cdr3_length: 15
cdr3_nt: TGCGCCAGCAGCTTGGGGGTAGCGGGAGCTCTGGAGCAGTACTTC
cdr3_aa: CASSLGVAGALEQYF

j_call: TRBJ2-5
v_call: TRBV6-5
d_call: -
clone_size: -
cdr3_length: 13
cdr3_nt: TGTGCCAGCAGTTACTCGGGGGAAGAGACCCAGTACTTC
cdr3_aa: CASSYSGEETQYF

j_call: TRBJ2-7
v_call: TRBV28
d_call: TRBD2
clone_size: -
cdr3_length: 16
cdr3_nt: TGTGCCAGCAACCTACAGATAGCGGGGTTTCCCTACGAGCAGTACTTC
cdr3_aa: CASNLQIAGFPYEQYF

j_call: TRBJ2-1
v_call: TRBV4-2
d_call: TRBD2
clone_size: -
cdr3_length: 19
cdr3_nt: TGTGCCAGCAGCCAAGTTACTTGGGAGGCTAGCGGGAAGAGCAATGAGCAGTTCTTC
cdr3_aa: CASSQVTWEASGKSNEQFF

j_call: TRBJ1-5
v_call: TRBV19
d_call: -
clone_size: -
cdr3_length: 16
cdr3_nt: TGTGCCAGTAGTACCGTCGTGAGGGGCGGGAGTCAGCCCCAGCATTTT
cdr3_aa: CASSTVVRGGSQPQHF

j_call: TRBJ2-5
v_call: TRBV28
d_call: TRBD1
clone_size: -
cdr3_length: 15
cdr3_nt: TGTGCCAGCAACTGGGGGGCAGGGGGCCAGGAGACCCAGTACTTC
cdr3_aa: CASNWGAGGQETQYF

j_call: TRBJ2-6
v_call: TRBV14
d_call: -
clone_size: -
cdr3_length: 17
cdr3_nt: TGTGCCAGCAGCCAAGGCTTCAGCATCTCTGGGGCCAACGTCCTGACTTTC
cdr3_aa: CASSQGFSISGANVLTF

j_call: TRBJ2-7
v_call: TRBV11-2
d_call: TRBD1
clone_size: -
cdr3_length: 13
cdr3_nt: TGTGCCAGCAGCTCGGACAGGTACTACGAGCAGTACTTC
cdr3_aa: CASSSDRYYEQYF

j_call: TRBJ2-1
v_call: TRBV5-8
d_call: TRBD2
clone_size: once
cdr3_length: 16
cdr3_nt: TGTGCCAGCAGCTCTGGGGCGACTAGCGGGAGGTTTGAGCAGTTCTTC
cdr3_aa: CASSSGATSGRFEQFF

j_call: TRBJ1-1
v_call: TRBV25-1
d_call: -
clone_size: -
cdr3_length: 11
cdr3_nt: TGTGCCAGCAGTGAAAACAGGGACGCTTTCTTT
cdr3_aa: CASSENRDAFF

j_call: TRBJ2-7
v_call: TRBV10-2
d_call: -
clone_size: -
cdr3_length: 16
cdr3_nt: TGCGCCAGCAGTCGAGGGGATCTTGACTTACGAGGCGAGCAGTACTTC
cdr3_aa: CASSRGDLDLRGEQYF

j_call: TRBJ1-5
v_call: TRBV18
d_call: -
clone_size: -
cdr3_length: 12
cdr3_nt: TGTGCCAGCTCACCACAAAATCAGCCCCAGCATTTT
cdr3_aa: CASSPQNQPQHF

j_call: TRBJ2-5
v_call: TRBV10-3
d_call: -
clone_size: -
cdr3_length: 15
cdr3_nt: TGTGCCATCAAGCCCGGGACCGGGGCCGTTGTGGAGCAGTACTTC
cdr3_aa: CAIKPGTGAVVEQYF

j_call: TRBJ1-2
v_call: TRBV29-1
d_call: -
clone_size: -
cdr3_length: 14
cdr3_nt: TGCAGCGCCGGGACACCAGATTATCGCTATGGCTACACCTTC
cdr3_aa: CSAGTPDYRYGYTF

j_call: TRBJ1-5
v_call: TRBV5-6
d_call: TRBD1
clone_size: -
cdr3_length: 16
cdr3_nt: TGTGCCAGCAGCTTGACCGGGACAGTCCGCGTTCAGCCCCAGCATTTT
cdr3_aa: CASSLTGTVRVQPQHF

j_call: TRBJ2-7
v_call: TRBV5-1
d_call: TRBD1
clone_size: -
cdr3_length: 15
cdr3_nt: TGCGCCAGCAGCACCGGGACAGGGGGCTTGTACGAGCAGTACTTC
cdr3_aa: CASSTGTGGLYEQYF

j_call: TRBJ2-2
v_call: TRBV5-1
d_call: -
clone_size: -
cdr3_length: 16
cdr3_nt: TGCGCCAGCAGCTTGGCCGGGGGCGGGGTCACCGGGGAGCTGTTTTTT
cdr3_aa: CASSLAGGGVTGELFF

j_call: TRBJ1-1
v_call: TRBV27
d_call: -
clone_size: -
cdr3_length: 13
cdr3_nt: TGTGCCAGCAGAGCGACCGTGAACACTGAAGCTTTCTTT
cdr3_aa: CASRATVNTEAFF

j_call: TRBJ2-1
v_call: TRBV4-2
d_call: -
clone_size: -
cdr3_length: 14
cdr3_nt: TGTGCCAGCAGCCAAGAAGGGCTAGCTCGTGAGCAGTTCTTC
cdr3_aa: CASSQEGLAREQFF

j_call: TRBJ2-7
v_call: TRBV6-5
d_call: TRBD1
clone_size: -
cdr3_length: 14
cdr3_nt: TGTGCCAGCAGTTTCCGGGACAGGAGCGACGAGCAGTACTTC
cdr3_aa: CASSFRDRSDEQYF